Listed here are 3 T cell receptor beta chains from one sample, sequenced in a study of PD-L1 blockade in urothelial cancer. Sequencing used immunoSEQ multiplex PCR; TCRdb keeps in-frame clones, though not all of them. The top ten clones hold less than 5% of a sample with around 110,000 clones, 80% to 95% of them seen once. Time point defined: peripheral blood 6 weeks after treatment start. This specimen was PBMCs, taken around atezolizumab (anti-PD-L1) treatment. Receptors were obtained from a man aged 55 to 70 with urothelial cancer.

This clone was counted a single time. The chain employs TRBV5-1 and TRBJ2-7, with TRBD2 matching 13 bases. The germline V gene has CDR1 SGHRS and CDR2 YFSETQ. CDR3 length: 14 residues. Trimming took 3 bases from V and 4 from J; bases not matched to a gene: 1. The CDR3 here is CASSSTSGGYEQYF. CDR3 in DNA: TGCGCCAGCAGCTCGACTAGCGGGGGGTACGAGCAGTACTTC.

The chain recombines TRBV11-2 with TRBJ2-7; TRBD1 aligns across 9 bases. CDR3 length: 15 amino acids. Germline V lookup: CDR1 SGHAT, CDR2 FQNNGV. J lost 4 bases, V lost 7 bases, and 11 bases had no gene match. The CDR3 bases are TGTGCCAGCAAGGGAGGGGGGACAGGGATATACGAGCAGTACTTC. This translates into CASKGGGTGIYEQYF.

In this sample, this clone turned up once. This chain uses TRBV5-4 with TRBJ1-2, with 7 nucleotides matching TRBD1. CDR1 and CDR2 (germline): SGHNT, YYREEE (reference sequence). V was pared by 4 bases and J by 5 bases, with 5 bases of the junction left unmatched. The CDR3 is 13 residues long. CDR3 nucleotide sequence: TGTGCCAGCAGCCCGACAGGGAAATATGGCTACACCTTC. It is translated as CASSPTGKYGYTF.